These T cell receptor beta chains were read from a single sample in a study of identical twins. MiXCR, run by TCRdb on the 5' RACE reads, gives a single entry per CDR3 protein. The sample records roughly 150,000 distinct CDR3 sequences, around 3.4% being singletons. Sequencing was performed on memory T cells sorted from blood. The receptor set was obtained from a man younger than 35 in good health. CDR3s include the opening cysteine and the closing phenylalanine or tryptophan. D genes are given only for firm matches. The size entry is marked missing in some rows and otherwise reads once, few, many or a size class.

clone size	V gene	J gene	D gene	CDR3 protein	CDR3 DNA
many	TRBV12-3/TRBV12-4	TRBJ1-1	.	CASSFYPTEAFF	TGTGCCAGCAGTTTCTATCCCACTGAAGCTTTCTTT
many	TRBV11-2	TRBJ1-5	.	CASSPRAGKGQPQHF	TGTGCCAGCAGCCCGAGGGCAGGGAAAGGTCAGCCCCAGCATTTT
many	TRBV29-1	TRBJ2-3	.	CSARQSGWGTTDTQYF	TGCAGCGCCCGACAGTCGGGATGGGGTACGACAGATACGCAGTATTTT
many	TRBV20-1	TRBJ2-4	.	CSARGFAPNIQYF	TGCAGTGCTAGAGGGTTTGCGCCAAACATTCAGTACTTC
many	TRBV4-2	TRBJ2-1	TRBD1	CASSQEEGQGADEQFF	TGTGCCAGCAGCCAAGAGGAGGGTCAGGGGGCGGATGAGCAGTTCTTC
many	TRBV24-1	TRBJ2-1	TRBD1	CATSAWTGIEQFF	TGTGCCACCAGTGCTTGGACAGGAATTGAGCAGTTCTTC
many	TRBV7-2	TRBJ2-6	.	CASSRAPTTANVLTF	TGTGCCAGCAGCCGTGCCCCTACTACAGCCAACGTCCTGACTTTC
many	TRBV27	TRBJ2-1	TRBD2	CASSLWREWDEQFF	TGTGCCAGCAGTTTATGGCGGGAGTGGGATGAGCAGTTCTTC
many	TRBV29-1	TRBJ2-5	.	CSVRESGETQYF	TGCAGCGTGAGGGAGTCGGGGGAGACCCAGTACTTC
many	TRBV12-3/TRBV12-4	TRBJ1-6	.	CASSWGGRVNSPLHF	TGTGCCAGCAGTTGGGGGGGCAGGGTAAACTCACCCCTCCACTTT
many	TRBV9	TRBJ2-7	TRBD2	CASSVGPAGGTYEQYF	TGTGCCAGCAGCGTAGGCCCAGCGGGAGGAACCTACGAGCAGTACTTC
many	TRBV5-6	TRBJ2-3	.	CASSLGPGAGTDTQYF	TGTGCCAGCAGCTTGGGCCCGGGGGCGGGCACAGATACGCAGTATTTT
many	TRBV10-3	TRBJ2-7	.	CAIRDTAYEQYF	TGTGCCATCAGGGACACTGCCTACGAGCAGTACTTC
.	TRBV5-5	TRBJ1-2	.	CASSLEGKGYGYTF	TGTGCCAGCAGCTTGGAAGGGAAGGGCTATGGCTACACCTTC
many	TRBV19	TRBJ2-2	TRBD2	CATLGLAGVVGELFF	TGTGCCACCCTGGGACTAGCGGGAGTTGTCGGGGAGCTGTTTTTT
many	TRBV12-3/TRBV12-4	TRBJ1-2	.	CASSADGRDGYTF	TGTGCCAGCAGTGCTGACGGCAGGGATGGCTACACCTTC
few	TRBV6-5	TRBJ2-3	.	CASSYEGAGWGRDTQYF	TGTGCCAGCAGTTACGAAGGGGCGGGATGGGGGAGAGATACGCAGTATTTT
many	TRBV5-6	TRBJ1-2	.	CASSGDGIRYYGYTF	TGTGCCAGCAGCGGGGACGGGATCCGATACTATGGCTACACCTTC
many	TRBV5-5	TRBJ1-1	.	CASSLLFGGGTEAFF	TGTGCCAGCAGCTTGTTGTTTGGAGGGGGCACTGAAGCTTTCTTT
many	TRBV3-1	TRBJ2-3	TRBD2	CASSQGAGWGDTQYF	TGTGCCAGCAGCCAAGGAGCGGGATGGGGGGATACGCAGTATTTT
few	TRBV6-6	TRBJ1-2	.	CASSLRGYTF	TGTGCCAGCAGTCTGCGGGGCTACACCTTC
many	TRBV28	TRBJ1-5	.	CASSLRTNQPQHF	TGTGCCAGCAGCCTTCGGACTAATCAGCCCCAGCATTTT
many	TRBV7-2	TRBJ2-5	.	CASSPMRGETQYF	TGTGCCAGCAGTCCCATGAGGGGAGAGACCCAGTACTTC
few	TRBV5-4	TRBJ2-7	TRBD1	CASSFFISGGNWVDEQYF	TGTGCCAGCAGCTTTTTCATTTCAGGGGGCAATTGGGTGGACGAGCAGTACTTC
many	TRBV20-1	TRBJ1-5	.	CSATLQGRNQPQHF	TGCAGCGCCACTTTACAGGGTAGGAATCAGCCCCAGCATTTT
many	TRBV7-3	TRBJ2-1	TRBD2	CASSPGTSGLSYNEQFF	TGTGCCAGCAGCCCCGGGACTAGCGGGCTCTCCTACAATGAGCAGTTCTTC
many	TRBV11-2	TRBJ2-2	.	CASSPRTTIPGPNTGELFF	TGTGCCAGCAGCCCCCGAACGACAATTCCGGGACCGAACACCGGGGAGCTGTTTTTT
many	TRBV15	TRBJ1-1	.	CATSRGGEAFF	TGTGCCACCAGCAGGGGTGGTGAAGCTTTCTTT
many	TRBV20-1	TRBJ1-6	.	CSARTGWSPLHF	TGCAGTGCTAGAACAGGGTGGTCACCCCTCCACTTT